This T cell receptor beta chain originates from a study of blood T cell repertoires in COVID-19. The overall study: The origin of the acute and convalescent COVID-19 samples was the United States, Italy and Spain. PBMCs, B-cell-depleted T cells, or T cells were the source of the cDNA or gDNA that made up the material.

This CDR3 is built from 17 residues. CDR1 SGHRS and CDR2 YFSETQ come from the germline V gene. The trim removed 3 bases at V and 5 bases at J, leaving 10 bases unmatched. Study processing details: Reference gene primer amplification yielded estimated nucleated cell counts. Some clones are missing from TCRdb's copy, which holds only in-frame ones; the method was immunoSEQ multiplex PCR. The V and J calls and clone size were taken over from that table, and D and trimming were inferred from the DNA. The sample lists 83,000 or so clones, 82% occurring once. The sequencing input was peripheral blood. The V and J genes are TRBV5-1 and TRBJ1-4; TRBD1 agrees at 10 bases. This sequence originates from a human donor in a cohort sampled during active COVID-19. CDR3 nucleotides: TGCGCCAGCAGCTCTCGGACAGGGGGTTGGTCCAATGAAAAACTGTTTTTT. Translation gives CASSSRTGGWSNEKLFF.